The 7 T cell receptor beta chains given below trace back to one sample, sequenced in a study of blood T cell repertoires in COVID-19. Libraries were prepared by immunoSEQ multiplex PCR; TCRdb keeps only in-frame clonotypes and omits some of them. The sample lists a few hundred thousand clones, under 90% occurring once. What was sequenced was peripheral blood. The source is a woman aged 60 to 75 who had recovered from COVID-19.

The rearrangement links TRBV6-1 to TRBJ1-1; 8 nucleotides align to TRBD1. The CDR3 spans 15 residues. The germline V gene has CDR1 MNHNS and CDR2 SASEGT. The V and J ends lost 2 bases and 12 bases, in that order; junction bases with no gene match: 14. CDR3 sequence: CASSEWAGGDAWTFF. The CDR3 DNA sequence: TGTGCCAGCAGTGAATGGGCAGGGGGCGACGCGTGGACTTTCTTT.

V is TRBV9 and J is TRBJ2-7; tentatively, D is TRBD1 (6 bases). The germline gives CDR1 SGDLS, CDR2 YYNGEE. V lost 3 bases, J lost 3 bases, and 16 bases lay in between. This CDR3 is built from 15 residues. CDR3 loop: CASSGGTGMFYEQYF. The CDR3 region has the DNA TGTGCCAGCAGCGGGGGAACAGGGATGTTCTACGAGCAGTACTTC.

This clone appeared a few times. The CDR3 region has the DNA TGTGCCAGTAGTATTTCCTCAGGGTCCCCAGATACGCAGTATTTT. Protein sequence: CASSISSGSPDTQYF. The chain recombines TRBV19 with TRBJ2-3; D might be TRBD1 (5 bases). There are 15 residues in the CDR3. The V and J ends lost 3 bases and 4 bases respectively, with 14 bases between them. Germline lookup yields CDR1 LNHDA and CDR2 SQIVND (reference sequence).

The rearrangement links TRBV7-2 to TRBJ2-2, with 11 bases that match TRBD2. The ends lost 3 bases at V and 6 bases at J; junction bases unmatched: 15. Germline V lookup: CDR1 SGHTA, CDR2 FQGNSA. This CDR3 has 19 amino acids. CDR3 amino acids: CASSFRTSGGIRDAGELFF. The CDR3 nucleotides read TGTGCCAGCAGCTTCCGCACTAGCGGGGGTATCAGGGACGCCGGGGAGCTGTTTTTT.

The chain has TRBV4-3 and TRBJ1-6, with D perhaps TRBD1 (6 bases). V was pared by 2 bases and J by 7 bases, with 12 bases between. In germline, CDR1 is LGHNA, CDR2 YSLEER. The CDR3 runs 15 residues. CDR3 protein: CASSQRGMLNSPLHF. CDR3 sequence (DNA): TGCGCCAGCAGCCAAAGGGGGATGCTGAATTCACCCCTCCACTTT.

The chain employs TRBV2 and TRBJ2-5; TRBD1 matches 10 bases. Per the germline V gene, CDR1 is SNHLY and CDR2 is FYNNEI. The CDR3 is made up of 13 amino acids. With 4 bases clipped from V and 4 bases from J, the junction kept 0 bases outside the gene matches. CDR3 nucleotides: TGTGCCAGCAGTGGACAGGGGGCAGAGACCCAGTACTTC. Residues: CASSGQGAETQYF.

CDR3 residues: CASSPPRIWRGYTF. DNA for the CDR3: TGTGCCAGCTCACCACCACGGATTTGGAGGGGCTACACCTTC. This chain joins TRBV18 and TRBJ1-2; D not resolved. The V gene's germline CDR1 is KGHSH and CDR2 LQKENI. Trimming pared 0 bases from V and 8 bases from J, leaving 13 bases between. This CDR3 has 14 residues. Based on the CDR3 plus reference TRBV18 and TRBJ1-2, the full variable domain is NAGVMQNPRHLVRRRGQEARLRCSPMKGHSHVYWYRQLPEEGLKFMVYLQKENIIDESGMPKERFSAEFPKEGPSILRIQQVVRGDSAAYFCASSPPRIWRGYTFGSGTRLTVV.